The sequence of this TCR gamma chain was determined in a study of intestinal T cells in coeliac disease (dated by TCRdb to between 2020 and 2021). Regarding the complete study: Coeliac patients were much younger than controls, with mean ages of around 15 versus 51 years in the TRG cohort. The TCR-delta (TRD) cohort comprised duodenal biopsies from about 11 coeliac disease patients and about 11 non-coeliac controls. A second, larger TCR-gamma (TRG) cohort comprised duodenal biopsies from around 35 coeliac disease patients and roughly 20 non-coeliac controls.

Via the germline V gene, CDR1 is VENAVY and CDR2 YDSYNSRV. From cysteine to phenylalanine, the CDR3 is 15 amino acids long. The read is trimmed to its CDR3 DNA, 45 bases read in frame from base 1. Remarks on this clone: Its antigen is not yet known. No base quality values were provided; no much bigger clone lies one nucleotide off.

Genomic DNA was extracted with the QIAamp DNA FFPE tissue kit from ten 5-um FFPE scrolls per case. Classification of coeliac disease based on the TCR repertoire was tested using fully anonymised formalin-fixed paraffin-embedded duodenal biopsies that were surplus to diagnostic needs. The method was multiplex PCR. The instrument given in TCRdb is Ion Torrent PGM. TRG repertoires were amplified from approximately 220 ng of biopsy DNA with the LymphoTrack kit, in which Illumina adapters are carried by the primers. After purification with AMPure XP beads and quantification on a 2100 Bioanalyzer, the TRG amplicons were pooled in equimolar amounts. TRG libraries were sequenced on an Ion PGM instrument. The authors' analysis ran thus. Using FastX, any read was removed if more than 10% of its nucleotides had quality scores below the third quartile calculated per patient. Reads were aligned with IMGT/HighV-QUEST to assign V, D and J genes, identify CDR3 regions and assess functionality. After the sequences were translated into amino acids, every sequence predicted to be non-functional was thrown out. The CDR3s were broken into kmers both with and without positional annotation, PCA was run on the kmer frequencies, and the samples were clustered using every one of the 1023 combinations of PCs 1-10. Leave-one-out cross-validation was used to validate the classification, with parameters re-optimised on the remaining samples in each round. Shannon diversity was calculated with the vegan R package from repeated random subsamples, each the size of the lowest read count. In TCRdb, clones were called once more from the public reads by CATT, and rows of identical DNA were later combined. The V and J calls reflect TCRdb's pipeline rather than the authors' work. The sample data list under 750 gamma-chain clones, and approximately 55% of these were observed just once. The ten biggest clones cover 15% to 20% of the sample.

Broader findings and caveats from the paper: It was not possible to tell repeated CDR3 amino acid sequences apart from PCR duplicates. FFPE-derived DNA was found to be relatively degraded, and loss of a proportion of TCR sequences in each sample was likely caused by this degradation. Clustering based on TRG put most of the 54 biopsies (94.4%) in the right class, and the reported leave-one-out accuracy was about 90%. A significant age difference was observed between coeliac and control groups, although significant classification was not yielded by an age-split analysis. All 22 biopsies in training were correctly classified by TRD kmer-based clustering, and a leave-one-out accuracy of about 92% was reported.

Recombination linked TRGV8 to TRGJ1 or TRGJ2. This TCR was recovered from a human donor with celiac disease. Input material: a duodenal biopsy. This receptor has the CDR3 CAPGIEGGQYYKKLF. The nucleotide sequence reads as follows: TGTGCACCTGGGATAGAGGGGGGTCAATATTATAAGAAACTCTTT.